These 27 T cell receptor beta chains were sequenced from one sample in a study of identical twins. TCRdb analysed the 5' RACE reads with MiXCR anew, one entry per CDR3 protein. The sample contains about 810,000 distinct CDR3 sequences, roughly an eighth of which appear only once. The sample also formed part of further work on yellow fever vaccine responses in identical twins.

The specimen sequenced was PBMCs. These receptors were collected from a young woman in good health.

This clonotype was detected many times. The CDR3 sequence is CSAREGGWPAETQYF. The CDR3, as DNA: TGCAGTGCTAGAGAGGGAGGATGGCCGGCCGAGACCCAGTACTTC. The J gene is TRBJ2-5, the V gene TRBV20-1; D is perhaps TRBD2 (6 bases). This CDR3 is built from 15 residues. V lost 0 bases to trimming and J lost 5 bases, with 16 bases between them. The germline gives CDR1 DFQATT, CDR2 SNEGSKA (reference sequence).

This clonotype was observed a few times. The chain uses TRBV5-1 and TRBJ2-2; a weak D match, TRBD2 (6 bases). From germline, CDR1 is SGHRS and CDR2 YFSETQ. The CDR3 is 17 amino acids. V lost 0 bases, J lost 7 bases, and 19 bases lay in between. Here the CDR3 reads CASSLVIGGARVGELFF. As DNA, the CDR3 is TGCGCCAGCAGCTTGGTGATCGGGGGAGCTCGGGTCGGGGAGCTGTTTTTT.

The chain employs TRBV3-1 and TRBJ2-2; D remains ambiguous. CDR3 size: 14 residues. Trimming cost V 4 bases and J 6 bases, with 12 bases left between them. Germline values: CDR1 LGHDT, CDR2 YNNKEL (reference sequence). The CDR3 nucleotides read TGTGCCAGCAGCCCTAACTTGTTACCCGGGGAGCTGTTTTTT. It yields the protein CASSPNLLPGELFF.

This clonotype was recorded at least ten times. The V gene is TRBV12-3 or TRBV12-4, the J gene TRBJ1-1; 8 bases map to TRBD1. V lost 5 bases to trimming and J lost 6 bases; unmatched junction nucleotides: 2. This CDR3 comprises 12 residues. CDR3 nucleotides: TGTGCCAGCAGTACGGACAGGGCTGAAGCTTTCTTT. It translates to CASSTDRAEAFF.

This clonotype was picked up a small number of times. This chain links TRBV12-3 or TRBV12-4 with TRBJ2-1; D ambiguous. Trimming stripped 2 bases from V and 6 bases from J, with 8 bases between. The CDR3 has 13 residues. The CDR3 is CASSLRQPNEQFF. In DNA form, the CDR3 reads TGTGCCAGCAGTTTAAGGCAGCCCAATGAGCAGTTCTTC.

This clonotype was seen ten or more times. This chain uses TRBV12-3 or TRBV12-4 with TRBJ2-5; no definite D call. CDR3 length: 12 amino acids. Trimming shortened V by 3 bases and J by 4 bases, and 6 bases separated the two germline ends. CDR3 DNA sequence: TGTGCCAGCAGTTTGACTGCAGAGACCCAGTACTTC. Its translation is CASSLTAETQYF.

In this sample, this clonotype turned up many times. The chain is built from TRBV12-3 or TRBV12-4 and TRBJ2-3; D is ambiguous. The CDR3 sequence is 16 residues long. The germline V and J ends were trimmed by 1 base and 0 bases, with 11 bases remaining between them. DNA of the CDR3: TGTGCCAGCAGTTTAGTAGGGTTTGCTAGCACAGATACGCAGTATTTT. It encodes CASSLVGFASTDTQYF.

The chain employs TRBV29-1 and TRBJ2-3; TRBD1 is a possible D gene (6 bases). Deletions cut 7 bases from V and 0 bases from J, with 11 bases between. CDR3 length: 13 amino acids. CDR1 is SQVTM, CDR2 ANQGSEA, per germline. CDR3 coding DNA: TGCAGCGCTAACAGGGCCAGCACAGATACGCAGTATTTT. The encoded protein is CSANRASTDTQYF.

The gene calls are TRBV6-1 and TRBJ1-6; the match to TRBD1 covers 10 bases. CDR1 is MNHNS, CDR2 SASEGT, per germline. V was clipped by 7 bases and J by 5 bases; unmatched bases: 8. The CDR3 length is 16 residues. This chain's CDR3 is CASKKSGTGDNSPLHF. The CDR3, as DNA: TGTGCCAGCAAGAAAAGCGGGACAGGGGATAATTCACCCCTCCACTTT.

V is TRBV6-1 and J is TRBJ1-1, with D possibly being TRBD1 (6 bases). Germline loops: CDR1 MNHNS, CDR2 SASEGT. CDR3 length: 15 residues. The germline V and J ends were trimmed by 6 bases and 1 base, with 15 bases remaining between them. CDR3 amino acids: CASRLAGHPNTEAFF. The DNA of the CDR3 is TGTGCCAGCAGGCTCGCGGGACACCCGAACACTGAAGCTTTCTTT.

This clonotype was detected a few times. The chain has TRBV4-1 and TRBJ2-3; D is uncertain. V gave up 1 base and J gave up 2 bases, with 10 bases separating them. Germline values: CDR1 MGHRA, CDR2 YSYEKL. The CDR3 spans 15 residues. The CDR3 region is CASSQVIRNTDTQYF. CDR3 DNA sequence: TGCGCCAGCAGCCAAGTCATTCGGAACACAGATACGCAGTATTTT.

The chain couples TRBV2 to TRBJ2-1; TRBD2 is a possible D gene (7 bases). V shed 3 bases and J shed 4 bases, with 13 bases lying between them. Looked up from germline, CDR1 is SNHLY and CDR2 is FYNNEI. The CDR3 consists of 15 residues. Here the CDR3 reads CASSDAGALYNEQFF. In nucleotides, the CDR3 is TGTGCCAGCAGTGACGCGGGGGCCCTGTACAATGAGCAGTTCTTC.

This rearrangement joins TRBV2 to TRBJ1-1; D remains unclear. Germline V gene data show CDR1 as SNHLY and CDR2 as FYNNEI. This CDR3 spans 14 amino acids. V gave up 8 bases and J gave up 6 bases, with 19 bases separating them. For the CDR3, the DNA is TGTGCCAGCGTGGGAGGACGGTACATCGCTGAAGCTTTCTTT. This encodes CASVGGRYIAEAFF.

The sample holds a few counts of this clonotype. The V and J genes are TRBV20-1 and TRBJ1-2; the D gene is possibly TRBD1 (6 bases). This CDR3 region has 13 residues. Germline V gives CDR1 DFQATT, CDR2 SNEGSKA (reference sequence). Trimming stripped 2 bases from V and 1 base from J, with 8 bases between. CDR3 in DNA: TGCAGTGCTAGAACAGGGTATAACTATGGCTACACCTTC. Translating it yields CSARTGYNYGYTF.

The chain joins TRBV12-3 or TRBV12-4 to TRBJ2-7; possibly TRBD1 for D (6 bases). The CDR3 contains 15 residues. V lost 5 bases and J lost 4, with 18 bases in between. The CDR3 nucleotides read TGTGCCAGCAGTCTTAGAAGCAGGGGAGTTTACGAGCAGTACTTC. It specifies CASSLRSRGVYEQYF.

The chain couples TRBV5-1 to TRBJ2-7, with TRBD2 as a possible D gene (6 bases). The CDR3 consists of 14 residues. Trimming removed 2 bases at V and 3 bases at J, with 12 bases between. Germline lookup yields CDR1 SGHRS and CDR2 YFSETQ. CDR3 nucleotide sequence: TGCGCCAGCAGCTTCCGAGGGGAGGACTACGAGCAGTACTTC. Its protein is CASSFRGEDYEQYF.

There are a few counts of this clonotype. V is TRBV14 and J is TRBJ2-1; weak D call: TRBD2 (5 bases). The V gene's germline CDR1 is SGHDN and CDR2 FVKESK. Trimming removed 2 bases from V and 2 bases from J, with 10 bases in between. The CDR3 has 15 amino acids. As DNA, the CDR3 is TGTGCCAGCAGCCAATTGGGCGGGCCCTACAATGAGCAGTTCTTC. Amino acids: CASSQLGGPYNEQFF.

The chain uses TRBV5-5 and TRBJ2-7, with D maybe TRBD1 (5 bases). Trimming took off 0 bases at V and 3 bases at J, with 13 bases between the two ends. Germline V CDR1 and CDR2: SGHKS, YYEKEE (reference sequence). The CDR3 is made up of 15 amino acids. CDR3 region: CASSLGLTDLYEQYV. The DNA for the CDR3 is TGTGCCAGCAGCTTGGGGCTGACAGACCTCTACGAGCAGTACGTC.

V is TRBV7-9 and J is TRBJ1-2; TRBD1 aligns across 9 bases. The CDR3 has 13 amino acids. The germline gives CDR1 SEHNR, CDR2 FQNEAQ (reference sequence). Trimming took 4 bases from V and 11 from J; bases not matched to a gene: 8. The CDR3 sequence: CASSSGTGFGYTF. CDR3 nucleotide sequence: TGTGCCAGCAGCTCCGGGACAGGGTTCGGGTACACCTTC.

The CDR3: CATSRDNTGYNEQFF. CDR3 DNA: TGTGCCACCAGCAGAGATAACACAGGGTACAATGAGCAGTTCTTC. J is TRBJ2-1 and V is TRBV15, with D maybe TRBD1 (6 bases). V was pared by 0 bases and J by 4 bases, with 10 bases between. The CDR3 contains 15 residues. The germline V gene encodes CDR1 LNHNV and CDR2 YYDKDF (reference sequence).

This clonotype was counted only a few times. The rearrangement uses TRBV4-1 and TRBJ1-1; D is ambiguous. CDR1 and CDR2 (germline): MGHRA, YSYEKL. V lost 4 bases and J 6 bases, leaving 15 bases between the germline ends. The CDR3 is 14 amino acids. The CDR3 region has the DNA TGCGCCAGCAGCCGCCCGTCCCGGAGGGCTGAAGCTTTCTTT. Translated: CASSRPSRRAEAFF.

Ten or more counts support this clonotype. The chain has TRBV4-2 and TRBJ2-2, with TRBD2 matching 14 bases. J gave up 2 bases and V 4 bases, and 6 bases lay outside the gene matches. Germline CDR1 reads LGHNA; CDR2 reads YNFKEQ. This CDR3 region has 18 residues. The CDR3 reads CASSPRLAGGQNTGELFF. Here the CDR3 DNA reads TGTGCCAGCAGCCCGAGACTAGCGGGAGGGCAAAACACCGGGGAGCTGTTTTTT.

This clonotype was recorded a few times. DNA for the CDR3: TGTGCCAGCAGTCCGCAGGATGGTTCGTACGAGCAGTACTTC. As protein: CASSPQDGSYEQYF. The chain links TRBV12-3 or TRBV12-4 to TRBJ2-7; D is uncertain. The CDR3 extends over 14 amino acids. V lost 5 bases and J 4 bases, leaving 15 bases between the germline ends.

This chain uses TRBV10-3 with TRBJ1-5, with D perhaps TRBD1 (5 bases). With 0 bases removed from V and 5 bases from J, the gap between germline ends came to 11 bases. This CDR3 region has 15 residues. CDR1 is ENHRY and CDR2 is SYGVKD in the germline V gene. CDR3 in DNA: TGTGCCATCAGTGAGTCCCGGCAGGGAGATCAGCCCCAGCATTTT. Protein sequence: CAISESRQGDQPQHF.

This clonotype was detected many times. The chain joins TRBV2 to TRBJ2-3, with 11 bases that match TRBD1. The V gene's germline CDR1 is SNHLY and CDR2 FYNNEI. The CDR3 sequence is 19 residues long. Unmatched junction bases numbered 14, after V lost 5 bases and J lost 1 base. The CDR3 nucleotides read TGTGCCAGCAGTTCCCCGACCGGGACAGGGGGTGTGGGCACAGATACGCAGTATTTT. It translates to CASSSPTGTGGVGTDTQYF.

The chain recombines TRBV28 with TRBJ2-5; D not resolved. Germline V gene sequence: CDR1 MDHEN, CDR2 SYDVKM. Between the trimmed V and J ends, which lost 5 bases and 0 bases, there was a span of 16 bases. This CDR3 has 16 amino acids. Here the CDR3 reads CASSQDDVNYQETQYF. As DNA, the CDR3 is TGTGCCAGCAGTCAAGATGACGTAAACTACCAAGAGACCCAGTACTTC. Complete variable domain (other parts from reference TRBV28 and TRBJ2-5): DVKVTQSSRYLVKRTGEKVFLECVQDMDHENMFWYRQDPGLGLRLIYFSYDVKMKEKGDIPEGYSVSREKKERFSLILESASTNQTSMYLCASSQDDVNYQETQYFGPGTRLLVL.

As DNA, the CDR3 is TGTGCCAGCAGCTTAACGTTTAAAACTAGCGGGCTGTGGAATGAGCAGTTCTTC. It codes for CASSLTFKTSGLWNEQFF. The J gene is TRBJ2-1, the V gene TRBV7-3; TRBD2 agrees at 9 bases. Trimming took 0 bases from V and 7 from J; bases not matched to a gene: 13. Germline CDR1 SGHTA, CDR2 FQGTGA. The CDR3 has 18 residues.